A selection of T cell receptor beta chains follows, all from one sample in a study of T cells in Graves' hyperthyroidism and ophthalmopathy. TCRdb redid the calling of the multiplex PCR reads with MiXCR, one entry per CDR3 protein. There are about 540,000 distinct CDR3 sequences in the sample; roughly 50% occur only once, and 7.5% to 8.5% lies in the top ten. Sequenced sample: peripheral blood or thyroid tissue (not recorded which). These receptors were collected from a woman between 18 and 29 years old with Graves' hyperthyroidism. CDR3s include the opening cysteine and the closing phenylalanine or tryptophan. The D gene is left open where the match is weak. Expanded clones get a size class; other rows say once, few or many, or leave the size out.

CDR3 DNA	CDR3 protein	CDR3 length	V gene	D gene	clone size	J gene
TGCAGTGCTAGAAAGGGACTAGCGGTGAACTACAATGAGCAGTTCTTC	CSARKGLAVNYNEQFF	16	TRBV20-1	TRBD2	many	TRBJ2-1
TGTGCCAGCAGCCTCGACCGGACTAGCGGTATACAGACCCAGTACTTC	CASSLDRTSGIQTQYF	16	TRBV7-6	TRBD2	many	TRBJ2-5
TGCAGCTTAGGGGCGAGAGCAGAGACCCAGTACTTC	CSLGARAETQYF	12	TRBV29-1	NA	NA	TRBJ2-5
TGCAGCGTTGAACCCGGGACTAGCGGGAGCAACTACGAGCAGTACTTC	CSVEPGTSGSNYEQYF	16	TRBV29-1	TRBD2	NA	TRBJ2-7
TGTGCCAGCCAGGGGCAGGGAACTAACTATGGCTACACCTTC	CASQGQGTNYGYTF	14	TRBV12-3/TRBV12-4	NA	many	TRBJ1-2
TGTGCCACCAGCAGATCCAACGGGGAAAACACTGAAGCTTTCTTT	CATSRSNGENTEAFF	15	TRBV15	NA	NA	TRBJ1-1
TGTGCCAGTAACCCTTTGGACAGGGGGAACACCGGGGAGCTGTTTTTT	CASNPLDRGNTGELFF	16	TRBV19	TRBD1	many	TRBJ2-2
TGTGCCAGCAGTTTACAGGGGGCAGGGGAGACCCAGTACTTC	CASSLQGAGETQYF	14	TRBV7-3	TRBD1	many	TRBJ2-5
TGCAGTGCTAGCGAAAGGGGCCGAGGAGCCTACGAGCAGTACTTC	CSASERGRGAYEQYF	15	TRBV20-1	NA	NA	TRBJ2-7
TGTGCCAGCAGTAGGGGGCAGTACACTGAAGCTTTCTTT	CASSRGQYTEAFF	13	TRBV6-1	TRBD1	NA	TRBJ1-1
TGTGCCAGCAGAGAGGGACAGGGGGGATCCCCCCTCCACTTT	CASREGQGGSPLHF	14	TRBV2	TRBD1	NA	TRBJ1-6
TGCAGTGCTAGGGAGCAAGAGACCCAGTACTTC	CSAREQETQYF	11	TRBV20-1	NA	once	TRBJ2-5
TGTGCCATCAGTGCAGGGGGCGTGGATGGCTACACCTTC	CAISAGGVDGYTF	13	TRBV10-3	TRBD1	NA	TRBJ1-2
TGTGCCAGCAGCGACAGGGCGATCGCCTACGAGCAGTACTTC	CASSDRAIAYEQYF	14	TRBV5-4	TRBD1	NA	TRBJ2-7
TGCAGCGGAGAGGGGGCGCATGGCTACACCTTC	CSGEGAHGYTF	11	TRBV29-1	TRBD1	NA	TRBJ1-2
TGCAGTGCTAGATCCATAGCGGGTTTCGATTACGAGCAGTACTTC	CSARSIAGFDYEQYF	15	TRBV20-1	TRBD2	many	TRBJ2-7
TGTGCCAGCTCAACCACACGACAGTACGGAAAACTGTTTTTT	CASSTTRQYGKLFF	14	TRBV18	NA	NA	TRBJ1-4
TGTGCCAGCAGCGTAAGGGAGGGGTCATACACCATATATTTT	CASSVREGSYTIYF	14	TRBV9	NA	NA	TRBJ1-3
TGTGCCAGTAGTATTCGCAGGTCTGGGGCCAACGTCCTGACTTTC	CASSIRRSGANVLTF	15	TRBV19	NA	many	TRBJ2-6
TGTGCCAGCAGTTACTCGAGCTGGGAAAAACTGTTTTTT	CASSYSSWEKLFF	13	TRBV6-5	NA	many	TRBJ1-4
TGTGCCATCAGTAAGGCCGGGACTAGCGGAAAGGTTTTCTTT	CAISKAGTSGKVFF	14	TRBV10-3	NA	NA	TRBJ1-1
TGTGCCAGCAGTGCCGACAGGGGGCTTAATGGCTACACCTTC	CASSADRGLNGYTF	14	TRBV6-4	TRBD1	many	TRBJ1-2
TGTGCCAGCAGCCACCCTGGCAGGGACCAAGAGACCCAGTACTTC	CASSHPGRDQETQYF	15	TRBV5-8	NA	many	TRBJ2-5
TGTGCCAGCAGCTTACCTTTCGACAGGGGAAGGACTGAAGCTTTCTTT	CASSLPFDRGRTEAFF	16	TRBV7-9	TRBD1	many	TRBJ1-1
TGCGCCAGCAGCCCCCCCGGACACACCGGGGAGCTGTTTTTT	CASSPPGHTGELFF	14	TRBV4-3	NA	many	TRBJ2-2
TGTGCCAGCATCGAAGGGGTCACCCAAGAGACCCAGTACTTC	CASIEGVTQETQYF	14	TRBV7-3	NA	once	TRBJ2-5
TGTGCCAGCAGCTTCCGGGACTTAGCCTACGAGCAGTACTTC	CASSFRDLAYEQYF	14	TRBV11-3	NA	few	TRBJ2-7
TGCAGTGCTAGCGCAGTTTTCCATCCCGGACAGACTAATGAAAAACTGTTTTTT	CSASAVFHPGQTNEKLFF	18	TRBV20-1	NA	many	TRBJ1-4
TGCAGTGCTAGAGATCGAGTCAGCTCCTACAATGAGCAGTTCTTC	CSARDRVSSYNEQFF	15	TRBV20-1	NA	few	TRBJ2-1
TGTGCCAGCAGCCAAGGACAGGACTCTGGGGCCAACGTCCTGACTTTC	CASSQGQDSGANVLTF	16	TRBV4-2	NA	many	TRBJ2-6
TGTGCCAGCAGCGTGACAGGGGGGCCCTCTGGGGCCAACGTCCTGACTTTC	CASSVTGGPSGANVLTF	17	TRBV2	TRBD1	once	TRBJ2-6
TGTGCCAGCAGCGCGACAGGGCCCCAAAACATTCAGTACTTC	CASSATGPQNIQYF	14	TRBV7-2	TRBD1	NA	TRBJ2-4
TGTGCCAGCAGCTTGAGAGGGGAGGGAACAGATACGCAGTATTTT	CASSLRGEGTDTQYF	15	TRBV7-3	TRBD2	few	TRBJ2-3
TGTGCCAGCAGCCAAGAACAGGGAGGGGGCACCTACGAGCAGTACTTC	CASSQEQGGGTYEQYF	16	TRBV3-1	NA	NA	TRBJ2-7
TGTGCCAGCAGTGACGTTTTGGGGGATAATGGCTACACCTTC	CASSDVLGDNGYTF	14	TRBV6-4	NA	NA	TRBJ1-2
TGTGCCAGCAGCCGAGGGGGGAGCACTGAAGCTTTCTTT	CASSRGGSTEAFF	13	TRBV7-6	NA	NA	TRBJ1-1
TGTGCCAGCAGCGAAGGGGTGCGCAATGAGCAGTTCTTC	CASSEGVRNEQFF	13	TRBV9	NA	NA	TRBJ2-1
TGTGCCAGCAGCTTAGGTCTAGCGTCGATGGGAGGTGGGGCCAACGTCCTGACTTTC	CASSLGLASMGGGANVLTF	19	TRBV7-2	NA	NA	TRBJ2-6
TGTGCCAGCAGCTTCGATACAGGGGTACGAGAAGAGACCCAGTACTTC	CASSFDTGVREETQYF	16	TRBV13	TRBD1	many	TRBJ2-5
TGTGCCAGTACGAAACACAGCCGGGAGTTCAATTCACCCCTCCACTTT	CASTKHSREFNSPLHF	16	TRBV2	NA	many	TRBJ1-6
TGCAGTGCTAGGTCGATAGGGGTGAACAATCAGCCCCAGCATTTT	CSARSIGVNNQPQHF	15	TRBV20-1	NA	many	TRBJ1-5
TGTGCCAGCAGACCCTCCGGGACAGAAGGTGAAAAACTGTTTTTT	CASRPSGTEGEKLFF	15	TRBV6-6	TRBD1	many	TRBJ1-4
TGCAGTGCTAGGGCGACAGGGTTCTACGAGCAGTACTTC	CSARATGFYEQYF	13	TRBV20-1	TRBD1	NA	TRBJ2-7
TGTGCCAGCACCGGGACAGGGGGAGGGACCACCTCCTACGAGCAGTACTTC	CASTGTGGGTTSYEQYF	17	TRBV7-9	TRBD1	NA	TRBJ2-7
TGTGCCAGCAGTACCCCCCCGGGCAGAGAAGCTTTCTTT	CASSTPPGREAFF	13	TRBV12-3/TRBV12-4	NA	many	TRBJ1-1
TGTGCCACCCAGTCGCAGCCGGAGACCCAGTACTTC	CATQSQPETQYF	12	TRBV6-5	NA	many	TRBJ2-5